This T cell receptor (beta chain) came from a study of cytomegalovirus exposure and HLA in healthy donors (dated by TCRdb to between 2016 and 2019). About the full investigation: An earlier analysis of 587 of the donors reported 276 Gb of sequence data and 90 million to 120 million unique TCR beta sequences obtained from around 190 million T cells. An early release that covered about 640 HLA-typed donors contained about 300 gigabases of sequencing data and approximately 85 million unique TCR sequences. The genetic ancestry cluster associated with self-reported Caucasian donors included about 81% of the roughly 400 genotyped donors. The study aimed to test whether signatures of past pathogen exposure could be identified by cataloging public T cell receptors. The study profiled the T cell repertoires of hundreds of subjects by immunosequencing and related them to cytomegalovirus serostatus. A separate validation cohort of some 130 different subjects was used in addition to the roughly 670-subject first cohort. To predict cytomegalovirus infection status, the study brought together high-throughput TCR immunosequencing, statistical association of individual TCRs with disease status, and machine learning. A later analysis re-examined previously published TCR beta repertoires from just over 650 donors and added high-resolution HLA genotyping to investigate patterns of TCR occurrence. The later analysis used no new phenotypic data to find candidate immune exposures, relying instead on TCR beta sequences and their occurrence across donors. An earlier analysis of approximately 580 of the donors used high-throughput TCR beta sequencing to judge whether each TCR beta V gene segment behaved as functional or pseudogenic. Donor age, sex, ethnicity and CMV serostatus were compiled together with the repertoire data. In a later genetic analysis, genome-wide SNP genotypes for about 55% of the 666 donors were used, and that subset was treated as a discovery cohort. All discovery cohort repertoires had been generated on a single sequencing platform. Class I and class II HLA loci were covered by the typing at four-digit resolution. The number of typed donors differed by locus: about 620-640 for A, B, C, DRB1 and DQB1; 522 for DQA1; 606 for DPA1; and 400 to 480 for DPB1. Four or five DR-DQ haplotypes were handled as single units for association and clustering because linkage in the cohort was strong. Among about 410 genotyped donors of the cohort, an average of roughly 230,000 unique TCR beta nucleotide sequences was sequenced per donor, of which 15% to 20% were non-productive. On the study overall, not on this receptor specifically: Because counts were too low, approximately 15 rarely observed V segments, including chromosome 9 orphons, were excluded from the earlier analysis of 587 of the donors. The classifier was reported to diagnose cytomegalovirus status with high specificity and sensitivity in both the original and validation cohorts. The only immune exposure information available for the cohort was CMV serostatus. A later genetic analysis reported fewer N-insertions in productive TCRs among donors in an Asian-associated ancestry cluster than the roughly 700-donor mean. Specific HLA alleles were associated with 18,000 or so TCR beta sequences at a false discovery rate of 0.05 in a later analysis. Most TCR sequences were seen in very few donors, while some public TCRs were found in many individuals. Because HLA typing was missing for some donors at each locus, association tests included only the typed subset. In a later analysis, most CMV-associated TCR beta chains were found to appear HLA-restricted, with HLA associations seemingly driven largely by CMV exposure. In an earlier analysis of approximately 590 of the donors, most TCR beta V segments appeared in productive rearrangements about 87% or about 30% of the time, broadly matching IMGT annotations. A cluster of highly shared sequence variants was judged likely to represent a technical artifact of the sequencing pipeline. A later analysis reported that several top co-occurrence clusters appeared linked to parvovirus B19, influenza, CMV and Epstein-Barr virus. The authors suggested that the approach could potentially be generalized to other disease states and immunological phenotypes. Strong co-occurrence of HLA alleles, especially DR and DQ, made assigning TCR associations to individual alleles difficult. According to a later analysis, TCR association rates differed among HLA loci, with DRB1 alleles showing the most associated TCRs and HLA-C alleles showing the fewest. V-gene and J-gene trimming of TCR beta chains was associated with a missense DCLRE1C variant in a later genetic analysis, and the association was replicated in an independent cohort. In this cohort, only TCR beta chains were sequenced, and detectable features were limited by the absence of alpha or paired-chain data. In the study, some 160 TCR beta chains were listed as associated with cytomegalovirus. The presence/absence analyses assumed that sequencing depth was roughly uniform across donors, and that assumption may not be true. In a later analysis, HLA-associated TCR beta chains were found to be more clonally expanded and to have lower generation probabilities than equally common non-associated chains. Some IMGT-functional V segments, including TRBV6-2 and TRBV6-3, could not be distinguished by the 87-base-pair reads and were therefore excluded. Correlated functional status among segregating V segments might reflect linkage disequilibrium, but an unknown experimental factor could not be ruled out. A further reported finding was that TCR beta sequences accurately predicted the HLA-A and HLA-B alleles for most subjects in the first cohort. In vitro tests confirmed that a few of the cytomegalovirus-associated TCR beta chains recognize cytomegalovirus antigens.

The cohort consisted of hundreds of healthy bone marrow donors. All cohort members were sampled while nominally healthy, although unrecorded immune exposures were likely present. The donor was CMV seropositive and belonged to the group of 250 to 300 seropositive cohort members. A peripheral blood sample was collected from each donor, and TCR beta sequencing was performed on peripheral blood mononuclear cells. Genomic DNA extraction from the blood cell samples was performed with the Qiagen DNeasy Blood Extraction Kit. Remarks on this clone: Its antigen is not yet known. The sample holds no much larger clone one base away, and base qualities are not on file.

Taken from cysteine to phenylalanine, the CDR3 has 17 residues. Solely the CDR3 DNA is kept, with 51 bases framed from the first base. Looking up the germline V gene (reference sequence) yields CDR1 SEHNR and CDR2 FQNEAQ. V is trimmed back by 5 bases and J by 5 bases, and the junction contains 14 bases that no gene match accounts for. Libraries came from the immunoSEQ multiplex PCR assay. For the multiplex PCR, a mixture combining 60 forward primers for TCR Vbeta segments and 13 reverse primers for TCR Jbeta segments was used. A multiplex PCR assay on genomic DNA amplified the CDR3 region of rearranged TCR beta genes. The amplified TCR beta libraries were sequenced on the Illumina HiSeq System as 87-base-pair reads. The paper's processing steps were these. A later analysis counted 75 million to 100 million unique TCR beta chains across the 666 repertoires, and around 9.9 million of these chains were shared by at least two donors. A nearest-neighbor algorithm error-corrected the raw reads and collapsed the reads into unique sequences, merging closely related sequences to remove PCR and sequencing errors. To assign V, D and J gene segments, CDR3 sequences were aligned to IMGT reference sequences. For a sequence to be retained, at least a six-nucleotide match to both a V gene segment and a J gene segment was required. A rearrangement counted as productive if the CDR3 had no stop codons and remained in frame with V and J, and every other rearrangement counted as non-productive. CDR3 was defined by IMGT convention, running from the second conserved V-encoded cysteine to the conserved J-encoded phenylalanine. Sequences without an unambiguous match to a single V gene segment were excluded from the earlier analysis of 587 of the donors. An earlier analysis of 587 of the donors classified V segments as functional when productive rearrangements were above 56.7% and as segregating when the standard deviation between donors was above 5%. To diagnose cytomegalovirus status from the catalog of TCR beta chain sequences, a statistical classification framework was built. V and J gene assignment, in a later analysis, came from comparing TCR nucleotide sequences with IMGT/GENE-DB human TR gene sequences. Using the TCRdist pipeline, a later analysis assigned CDR3 sequences along with most-parsimonious VDJ recombination scenarios. In a later analysis, every TCR beta chain was defined by the combination of its CDR3 amino acid sequence and its V-gene family, and reads without a unique V-gene family were dropped. A later analysis removed over 500 highly shared, low-generation-probability nucleotide sequences to deal with suspected cross-contamination and a sequencing artifact. For each public chain, a later analysis derived a clonal expansion index from normalized ranks of inferred template counts within each repertoire. Generation probabilities in a later analysis came from a VDJ recombination model fitted to out-of-frame rearrangements, and those results were checked against IGoR. Hypergeometric tests were used in a later analysis to score TCR-TCR, TCR-HLA and TCR-CMV co-occurrence, with a repertoire-size bias correction applied to the TCR pairs. A later analysis estimated false discovery rates by permuting HLA or CMV assignments 20 times. In a later analysis, co-occurring TCRs were grouped using DBSCAN, with TCRdist sequence similarity added in when clustering inside HLA-allele-positive subsets. Co-occurrence clustering excluded repertoires with fewer than 30,000 or more than 120,000 public chains, plus five with anomalous nucleotide sharing. TCRdb mirrors the immuneACCESS table, restricted to in-frame sequences. Some clones are absent from its copies; in checked studies, under half trace to an unresolved V gene, and the reason for the others is unknown. V and J calls and clone size are given by that table; D and trimming were obtained from the DNA. Within this sample are 150,000 to 200,000 clones, with around 79% of them counted one time only. Almost 6.5% of the sample is held by the ten biggest clonotypes.

Sequenced: PBMCs. The TCR originated in a man aged 35 to 55 in good health and CMV-seropositive. The sequence is built from TRBV7-9 and TRBJ2-3; 9 bases in the middle match TRBD2. This receptor carries the CDR3 CASSERSGGRVLDTQYF. The sequence in DNA is TGTGCCAGCAGCGAGCGGTCGGGCGGGAGGGTGTTAGATACGCAGTATTTT.